The 15 T cell receptor beta chains below come from one sample, sequenced in a study of blood T cell repertoires in COVID-19. Method: immunoSEQ multiplex PCR; TCRdb's copy keeps in-frame clones and lacks some. The repertoire has 24,000 or so clones, 87% of them found once; the top ten carry about 13%. Sequenced input: peripheral blood. All receptors derive from a human donor in a cohort sampled during active COVID-19. The donor label of this sample is uncertain.

V is TRBV5-1 and J is TRBJ2-7, with unresolved D. The ends were cut back, 1 base at V and 0 bases at J, with 11 bases in the middle. Germline CDR1 SGHRS, CDR2 YFSETQ. This CDR3 contains 15 residues. CDR3 nucleotide sequence: TGCGCCAGCAGCTTGTTACAGCAGAGCTCCTACGAGCAGTACTTC. Residues: CASSLLQQSSYEQYF.

V usage is TRBV2 and J usage is TRBJ1-5; no clear D. In germline, CDR1 is SNHLY, CDR2 FYNNEI. Trimming left V 3 bases short and J 6 bases short, with 6 bases between. The CDR3 length is 12 residues. DNA of the CDR3: TGTGCCAGCAGTGATGTCGGTCAGCCCCAGCATTTT. Amino acid sequence: CASSDVGQPQHF.

The chain recombines TRBV18 with TRBJ1-2; 9 bases are shared with TRBD1. The CDR3 covers 14 residues. Losses at the gene ends were 2 bases for V and 5 bases for J; bases not matched to a gene: 3. Germline CDR1 reads KGHSH; CDR2 reads LQKENI. CDR3 DNA: TGTGCCAGCTCACCATCCGGGACAGGGTATGGCTACACCTTC. Translated: CASSPSGTGYGYTF.

This clone has just one count. The gene calls are TRBV6-1 and TRBJ2-1, with TRBD1 matching over 7 bases. Germline trimming cut 1 base from V and 7 bases from J; bases unmatched to any gene: 1. The CDR3 length is 13 residues. CDR1 MNHNS and CDR2 SASEGT come from the germline V gene. CDR3 loop: CASSEDRGNEQFF. The CDR3 DNA follows: TGTGCCAGCAGTGAAGACAGGGGTAATGAGCAGTTCTTC.

The J gene is TRBJ2-7, the V gene TRBV20-1, with 12 bases fitting TRBD2. Germline CDR1 DFQATT, CDR2 SNEGSKA (reference sequence). V was pared by 3 bases and J by 6 bases, with 6 bases of the junction left unmatched. CDR3 size: 14 residues. The CDR3 nucleotides are TGCAGTGCTAGTCCTAGCGGGGGGGCATCCGAGCAGTACTTC. Translating gives CSASPSGGASEQYF.

This clone appeared once. The chain is built from TRBV3-1 (or the pseudogene TRBV3-2) and TRBJ1-1; TRBD1 aligns across 9 bases. Germline values: CDR1 LGHDT, CDR2 YNNKEL (reference sequence). The CDR3 contains 15 residues. The V gene end was trimmed by 4 bases and the J gene end by 4 bases; junction bases not matched to a gene: 7. The CDR3 DNA follows: TGTGCCAGCAGCCTCACAGGACAGGGGCCCACTGAAGCTTTCTTT. This translates into CASSLTGQGPTEAFF.

The chain links TRBV6-1 to TRBJ2-7; tentative D call: TRBD2 (6 bases). V shed 1 base and J shed 3 bases, with 13 bases lying between them. The CDR3 length is 15 residues. Germline-derived CDR1 and CDR2 are MNHNS and SASEGT. The CDR3 sequence: CASSEVTGGNYEQYF. CDR3 DNA sequence: TGTGCCAGCAGTGAAGTCACTGGAGGGAACTACGAGCAGTACTTC.

This chain links TRBV5-1 with TRBJ2-7; 8 nucleotides agree with TRBD1. This CDR3 spans 12 amino acids. Trimming removed 6 bases from V and 6 bases from J; junction bases left unmatched: 5. Germline V gene data show CDR1 as SGHRS and CDR2 as YFSETQ. The CDR3 coding sequence is TGCGCCAGCACCGTCGACAGGGGCGAGCAGTACTTC. It codes for CASTVDRGEQYF.

This chain connects TRBV5-1 to TRBJ2-3; 11 bases are shared with TRBD2. J lost 1 base, V lost 0 bases, and 4 bases had no gene match. This CDR3 comprises 17 residues. The germline gives CDR1 SGHRS, CDR2 YFSETQ. The CDR3 DNA sequence: TGCGCCAGCAGCTTGGGCTCGACTAGCGGGGGCACAGATACGCAGTATTTT. Its translation is CASSLGSTSGGTDTQYF. The entire variable domain, with the rest obtained from reference TRBV5-1 and TRBJ2-3, is as follows: KAGVTQTPRYLIKTRGQQVTLSCSPISGHRSVSWYQQTPGQGLQFLFEYFSETQRNKGNFPGRFSGRQFSNSRSEMNVSTLELGDSALYLCASSLGSTSGGTDTQYFGPGTRLTVL.

This clone was detected only once. The V and J genes are TRBV7-9 and TRBJ1-2; 12 bases fit TRBD1. CDR1 SEHNR and CDR2 FQNEAQ come from the germline V gene (reference sequence). The CDR3 length is 15 residues. Germline trimming cut 3 bases from V and 6 bases from J; bases unmatched to any gene: 5. CDR3 loop: CASSFEGQGANGYTF. The CDR3 coding sequence is TGTGCCAGCAGCTTCGAGGGACAGGGGGCGAATGGCTACACCTTC.

V and J are TRBV5-1 and TRBJ1-2; D not certain. Deletions cut 0 bases from V and 3 bases from J, with 6 bases between. The V gene's germline CDR1 is SGHRS and CDR2 YFSETQ. This CDR3 region has 13 residues. CDR3 in DNA: TGCGCCAGCAGCTTGGGAGGGCACTATGGCTACACCTTC. Translated, it gives CASSLGGHYGYTF.

The V and J genes are TRBV4-1 and TRBJ2-3, with D hard to call. V lost 0 bases to trimming and J lost 4 bases, with 14 bases between them. In germline, CDR1 is MGHRA, CDR2 YSYEKL. CDR3 length equals 16 residues. Here the CDR3 reads CASSQDGTAAADTQYF. The DNA of the CDR3 is TGCGCCAGCAGCCAAGACGGAACCGCGGCTGCAGATACGCAGTATTTT.

A single count supports this clone. The DNA for the CDR3 is TGTGCCACCAGCAGGGGACTGTCAGTCACTGAAGCTTTCTTT. Encoded protein: CATSRGLSVTEAFF. The chain recombines TRBV15 with TRBJ1-1, with TRBD1 as a possible D gene (5 bases). Germline assignment: CDR1 LNHNV and CDR2 YYDKDF (reference sequence). Trimming stripped 3 bases from V and 4 bases from J, with 12 bases between. The CDR3 is made up of 14 amino acids.

The rearrangement uses TRBV11-2 and TRBJ1-4, with D possibly TRBD1 on 6 matching bases. This CDR3 contains 15 residues. CDR1 is SGHAT and CDR2 is FQNNGV in the germline V gene. Trimming removed 6 bases from V and 3 bases from J, with 14 bases in between. DNA for the CDR3: TGTGCCAGCAGTCCTACAGGGACGTCTAATGAAAAACTGTTTTTT. It yields the protein CASSPTGTSNEKLFF. Based on the CDR3 plus reference TRBV11-2 and TRBJ1-4, the full variable domain is EAGVAQSPRYKIIEKRQSVAFWCNPISGHATLYWYQQILGQGPKLLIQFQNNGVVDDSQLPKDRFSAERLKGVDSTLKIQPAKLEDSAVYLCASSPTGTSNEKLFFGSGTQLSVL.

V gene TRBV19 combines with J gene TRBJ2-2; 8 positions agree with TRBD1. Losses at the gene ends were 4 bases for V and 4 bases for J; bases not matched to a gene: 8. The germline gives CDR1 LNHDA, CDR2 SQIVND (reference sequence). This CDR3 is built from 16 residues. In nucleotides, the CDR3 is TGTGCCAGTAGTACCCGGACAGGGCGGGGCACCGGGGAGCTGTTTTTT. It translates to CASSTRTGRGTGELFF.